This T cell receptor beta chain was sequenced during a study of T cells in Graves' hyperthyroidism and ophthalmopathy. V dropped 4 bases and J dropped 7 bases, with 18 bases sitting between them. Germline CDR1 and CDR2: MDHEN and SYDVKM. This CDR3 is 15 amino acids long. Using RNA transcripts as the source, TCR beta CDR3 regions were amplified. The HTBI primer set was used in a first-round RT-PCR of the TCR CDR3. TCRdb re-derived calls from the multiplex PCR reads in MiXCR, one entry per CDR3 protein. In the table there are under 350,000 distinct CDR3 sequences, over 15% of which are singletons. The source is a woman aged 55-69 years with Graves' ophthalmopathy. The chain links TRBV28 to TRBJ2-3; TRBD2 might be the D (7 bases). The sample was blood. CDR3 nucleotides: TGTGCCAGCAGTTCTGAGGGGGGGCGGGTATATACGCAGTATTTT. This sequence encodes CASSSEGGRVYTQYF.